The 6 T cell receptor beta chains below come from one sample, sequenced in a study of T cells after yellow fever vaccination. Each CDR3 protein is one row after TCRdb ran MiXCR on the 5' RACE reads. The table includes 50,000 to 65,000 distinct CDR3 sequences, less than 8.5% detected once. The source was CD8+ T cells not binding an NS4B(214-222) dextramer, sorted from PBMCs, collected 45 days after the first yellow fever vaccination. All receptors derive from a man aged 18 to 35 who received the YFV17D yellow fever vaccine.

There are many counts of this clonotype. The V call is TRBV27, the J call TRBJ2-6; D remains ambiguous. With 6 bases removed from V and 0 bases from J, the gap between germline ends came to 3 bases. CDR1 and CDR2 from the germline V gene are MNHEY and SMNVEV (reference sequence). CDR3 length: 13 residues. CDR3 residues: CASRSSGANVLTF. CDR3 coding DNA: TGTGCCAGCAGGAGCTCTGGGGCCAACGTCCTGACTTTC. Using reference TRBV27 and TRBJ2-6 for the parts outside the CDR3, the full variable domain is EAQVTQNPRYLITVTGKKLTVTCSQNMNHEYMSWYRQDPGLGLRQIYYSMNVEVTDKGDVPEGYKVSRKEKRNFPLILESPSPNQTSLYFCASRSSGANVLTFGAGSRLTVL.

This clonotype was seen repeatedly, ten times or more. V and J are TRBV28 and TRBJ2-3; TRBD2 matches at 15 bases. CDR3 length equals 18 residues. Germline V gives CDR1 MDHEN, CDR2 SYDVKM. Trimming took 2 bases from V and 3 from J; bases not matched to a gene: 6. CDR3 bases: TGTGCCAGCAGTTTAGAAGGGACTAGCGGGGGGTTGACAGATACGCAGTATTTT. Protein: CASSLEGTSGGLTDTQYF.

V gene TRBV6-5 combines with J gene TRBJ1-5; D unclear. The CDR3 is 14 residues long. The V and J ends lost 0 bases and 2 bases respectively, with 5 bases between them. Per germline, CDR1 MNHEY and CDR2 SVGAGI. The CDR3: CASSYSPGNQPQHF. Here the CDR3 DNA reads TGTGCCAGCAGTTACTCGCCGGGCAATCAGCCCCAGCATTTT.

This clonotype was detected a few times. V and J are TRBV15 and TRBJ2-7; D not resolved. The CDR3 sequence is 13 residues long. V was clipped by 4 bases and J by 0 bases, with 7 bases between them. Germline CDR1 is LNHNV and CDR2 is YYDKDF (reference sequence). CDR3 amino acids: CATSTRSSYEQYF. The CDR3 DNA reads TGTGCCACCAGCACCAGGAGCTCCTACGAGCAGTACTTC. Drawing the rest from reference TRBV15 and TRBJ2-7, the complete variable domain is DAMVIQNPRYQVTQFGKPVTLSCSQTLNHNVMYWYQQKSSQAPKLLFHYYDKDFNNEADTPDNFQSRRPNTSFCFLDIRSPGLGDTAMYLCATSTRSSYEQYFGPGTRLTVT.

The CDR3 reads CASSQALGGGLYNEQFF. DNA of the CDR3: TGCGCCAGCAGCCAAGCCCTGGGGGGGGGCCTCTACAATGAGCAGTTCTTC. V and J are TRBV4-3 and TRBJ2-1; D may be TRBD2 (7 bases). CDR3 size: 17 residues. Germline V gene data show CDR1 as LGHNA and CDR2 as YSLEER. Trimming left V 1 base short and J 3 bases short, with 16 bases between.

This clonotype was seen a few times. The CDR3 coding sequence is TGTGCCAGCAGTTACTCAGTTCTCAGTCAGCCCCAGCATTTT. This codes for CASSYSVLSQPQHF. This chain uses TRBV6-5 with TRBJ1-5, with D hard to call. This CDR3 spans 14 amino acids. V lost 0 bases to trimming and J lost 6 bases, with 9 bases between them. Germline lookup yields CDR1 MNHEY and CDR2 SVGAGI.